Each of the 15 T cell receptor beta chains below was sequenced from the same sample in a study of T cells expressing NK-cell markers. TCRdb processed the 5' RACE reads again and assigns one entry to each CDR3 protein, with no DNA. The sample table includes some 300,000 distinct CDR3 sequences. The sequencing sample was made of blood T cells: a sorted CD56 or NKG2C T cell subset, CD4+ or CD8+ T cells, or bulk PBMC T cells (not recorded which). The origin of the receptors is a man younger than 35 in good health.

The CDR3: CASSTSALNTEAFF. The chain couples TRBV6-4 to TRBJ1-1. This CDR3 region has 14 residues. Germline-derived CDR1 and CDR2 are MRHNA and SNTAGT.

The chain has TRBV29-1 and TRBJ1-2. This CDR3 is built from 13 residues. CDR1 and CDR2 from the germline V gene are SQVTM and ANQGSEA. The CDR3 region is CSVEDLGSRGYTF.

This chain links TRBV4-3 with TRBJ2-7. CDR1 and CDR2 from the germline V gene are LGHNA and YSLEER. This CDR3 has 14 amino acids. This CDR3 is CASSQGTEAYEQYF.

The chain joins TRBV29-1 to TRBJ1-1; the TRBD1 assignment by TCRdb is unverifiable without DNA. The CDR3 covers 14 residues. In germline, CDR1 is SQVTM, CDR2 ANQGSEA. CDR3 loop: CSVVGWGTGTEAFF.

The chain recombines TRBV20-1 with TRBJ2-7; TCRdb's D gene call, TRBD1, goes unchecked for lack of DNA. Germline lookup yields CDR1 DFQATT and CDR2 SNEGSKA (reference sequence). This CDR3 has 15 residues. The CDR3 spells CSAETQSDRDYEQYF.

The genes are TRBV19 and TRBJ1-5; the TCRdb D gene call, TRBD1, has no DNA to confirm it. Germline assignment: CDR1 LNHDA and CDR2 SQIVND (reference sequence). CDR3 length: 17 amino acids. This chain's CDR3 is CASSARPSTGQNQPQHF.

The rearrangement joins TRBV4-1 to TRBJ2-1. CDR1 is MGHRA, CDR2 YSYEKL, per germline. The CDR3 runs to 16 residues. CDR3 amino acids: CASSQAWTTSYNEQFF.

The rearrangement joins TRBV28 to TRBJ2-1; TCRdb selects TRBD2, and the lack of DNA leaves this call unchecked. CDR1 and CDR2 from the germline V gene are MDHEN and SYDVKM. The CDR3 has 16 residues. CDR3 in amino acids: CASSLLAGVGGDEQFF.

The V gene is TRBV7-2, the J gene TRBJ1-1. Germline CDR1 is SGHTA and CDR2 is FQGNSA. The CDR3 loop spans 15 amino acids. The chain's CDR3 is CASSLAIGPTAIAFF.

The chain joins TRBV28 to TRBJ2-7; TCRdb returns TRBD2, unconfirmable since there is no DNA. This CDR3 has 15 amino acids. CDR1 MDHEN and CDR2 SYDVKM come from the germline V gene. The CDR3 sequence is CASSFPQTIAYEQYF.

The chain has TRBV6-1 and TRBJ2-1; the TCRdb D gene call, TRBD2, has no DNA to confirm it. The germline CDR1 and CDR2 sequences are MNHNS and SASEGT. The CDR3 length is 13 residues. CDR3 amino acids: CAARASGSDEQFF.

The chain recombines TRBV5-1 with TRBJ2-7. Looked up from germline, CDR1 is SGHRS and CDR2 is YFSETQ. The CDR3 runs to 13 residues. This CDR3 is CASSLAVPNEQYF.

This chain joins TRBV20-1 and TRBJ2-7; as DNA is missing, the TRBD2 call by TCRdb cannot be tested. The CDR3 is 15 residues long. Germline V lookup: CDR1 DFQATT, CDR2 SNEGSKA (reference sequence). The CDR3 here is CSARGTAGGPHEQYF.

The chain recombines TRBV6-4 with TRBJ2-1; TCRdb indicates TRBD2, and absent DNA this call remains unverified. The CDR3 extends over 15 amino acids. Germline lookup yields CDR1 MRHNA and CDR2 SNTAGT. This CDR3 reads CASSAGTSGFNEQFF.

V is TRBV25-1 and J is TRBJ2-7; the D call from TCRdb, TRBD1, cannot be confirmed without DNA. This CDR3 contains 15 residues. Germline V gene data show CDR1 as MGHDK and CDR2 as SYGVNS. The CDR3 sequence is CASSDSTGGVYEQYF.